One sample yielded the 2 T cell receptor beta chains listed below, sequenced in a study of blood T cell repertoires in COVID-19. The data were produced by immunoSEQ multiplex PCR, yet TCRdb's version contains in-frame clones alone and is incomplete. The table lists about 130,000 clones, around three quarters of them singletons, with 11% in the top ten. What was sequenced was peripheral blood. The source is a human donor in a cohort sampled during active COVID-19.

The chain carries TRBV10-1 and TRBJ1-6; D might be TRBD1 (6 bases). The V end was cut by 8 bases, the J end by 9 bases, with 14 bases between. This CDR3 contains 13 residues. Germline CDR1 is WNHNN and CDR2 is SYGVQD (reference sequence). The CDR3 protein is CASQQGWSSPLHF. The CDR3 bases are TGCGCCAGCCAACAGGGTTGGAGTTCACCCCTCCACTTT.

The J gene is TRBJ1-5, the V gene TRBV2; D not certain. The V and J ends lost 6 bases and 0 bases respectively, with 15 bases between them. The CDR3 extends over 16 amino acids. CDR1 and CDR2 (germline): SNHLY, FYNNEI. CDR3 nucleotide sequence: TGTGCCAGCAGCGTTCGGGGAACATATAGCAATCAGCCCCAGCATTTT. It is translated as CASSVRGTYSNQPQHF. The variable domain in full, with the rest retrieved from reference TRBV2 and TRBJ1-5, is EPEVTQTPSHQVTQMGQEVILRCVPISNHLYFYWYRQILGQKVEFLVSFYNNEISEKSEIFDDQFSVERPDGSNFTLKIRSTKLEDSAMYFCASSVRGTYSNQPQHFGDGTRLSIL.